The entry below describes one T cell receptor beta chain. In the original analysis: Amplifying reference gene primers gave estimates of nucleated cell counts. The assay was immunoSEQ multiplex PCR, and TCRdb's table has in-frame clones only and misses some. Clone size and V and J calls were adopted from that table, with D and trimming inferred from the DNA. Of 90,000 to 100,000 clones in the sample, over 75% were seen once. These data originate in a study of blood T cell repertoires in COVID-19. Background on the study: From T cells, B-cell-depleted T cells, or PBMCs came the material, which was cDNA or gDNA.

The source is a man aged 60-69 years with acute or convalescent COVID-19. The specimen sequenced was peripheral blood.

This chain's CDR3 is CSVEVLQGAKQQYF. The CDR3 DNA follows: TGCAGCGTTGAAGTCCTACAGGGGGCGAAGCAGCAGTACTTC. The chain recombines TRBV29-1 with TRBJ2-7; TRBD1 aligns across 9 bases. The CDR3 sequence is 14 residues long. Trimming took 1 base from V and 8 from J; bases not matched to a gene: 9. Germline assignment: CDR1 SQVTM and CDR2 ANQGSEA.